Detailed here is one T cell receptor beta chain. Each patient came to thyroid surgery without any prior treatment (of any kind). The sample belongs to a study of metastatic and nonmetastatic thyroid tumors. Study-level background: It was across blood and tumor or nodule tissue from malignant and benign thyroid patients that repertoires were compared.

Using MiXCR, TCRdb reanalyzed the PCR reads. The profile covers some 15,000 clones, with over 25% appearing a single time and roughly 19% taken by the ten largest. Germline V gives CDR1 SGHRS, CDR2 YFSETQ. Trimming removed 4 bases from V and 1 base from J, with 10 bases in between. This CDR3 comprises 14 residues. This TCR derives from a female donor with papillary thyroid cancer or a benign thyroid nodule (not recorded which). Some clones in this sample may be carry-over from other donors' samples. The rearrangement joins TRBV5-1 to TRBJ2-3, with D tentatively TRBD1 (6 bases). Sequencing used tumor tissue. The CDR3 spells CASSAGQRTDTQYF. DNA of the CDR3: TGCGCCAGCAGCGCCGGACAGCGCACAGATACGCAGTATTTT.